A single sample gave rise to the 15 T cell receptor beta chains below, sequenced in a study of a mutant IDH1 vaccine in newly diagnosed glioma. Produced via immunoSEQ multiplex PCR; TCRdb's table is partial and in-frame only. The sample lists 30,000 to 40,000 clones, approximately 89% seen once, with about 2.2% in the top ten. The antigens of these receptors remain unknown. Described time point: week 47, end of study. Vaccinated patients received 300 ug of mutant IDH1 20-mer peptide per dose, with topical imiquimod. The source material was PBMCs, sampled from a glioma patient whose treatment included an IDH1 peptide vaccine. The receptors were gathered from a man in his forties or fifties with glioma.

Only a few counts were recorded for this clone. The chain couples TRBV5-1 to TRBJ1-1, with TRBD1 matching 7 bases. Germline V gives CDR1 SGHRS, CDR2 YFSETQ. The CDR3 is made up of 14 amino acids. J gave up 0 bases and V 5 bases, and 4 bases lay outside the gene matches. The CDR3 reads CASRPTGVNTEAFF. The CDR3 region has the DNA TGCGCCAGCAGACCTACAGGGGTGAACACTGAAGCTTTCTTT.

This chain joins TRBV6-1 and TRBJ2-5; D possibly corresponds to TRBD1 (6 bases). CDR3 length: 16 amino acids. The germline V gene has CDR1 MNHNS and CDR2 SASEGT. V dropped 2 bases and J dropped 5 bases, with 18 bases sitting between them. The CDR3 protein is CASSERGTGLVETQYF. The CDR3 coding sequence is TGTGCCAGCAGTGAAAGGGGAACAGGGTTGGTGGAGACCCAGTACTTC.

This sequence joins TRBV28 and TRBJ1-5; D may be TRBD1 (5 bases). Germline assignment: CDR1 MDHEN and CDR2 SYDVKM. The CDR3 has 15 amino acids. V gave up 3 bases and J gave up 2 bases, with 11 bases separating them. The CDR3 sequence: CASSLGEWGNQPQHF. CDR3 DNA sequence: TGTGCCAGCAGTTTGGGGGAATGGGGCAATCAGCCCCAGCATTTT.

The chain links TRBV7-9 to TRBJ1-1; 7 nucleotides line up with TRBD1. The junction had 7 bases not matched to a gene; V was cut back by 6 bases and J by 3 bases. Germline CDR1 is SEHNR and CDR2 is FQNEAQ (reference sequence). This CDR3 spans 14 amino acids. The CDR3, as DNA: TGTGCCAGCAGGCCACCAGGGGGGGACACTGAAGCTTTCTTT. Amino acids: CASRPPGGDTEAFF. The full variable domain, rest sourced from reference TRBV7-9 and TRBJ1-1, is DTGVSQNPRHKITKRGQNVTFRCDPISEHNRLYWYRQTLGQGPEFLTYFQNEAQLEKSRLLSDRFSAERPKGSFSTLEIQRTEQGDSAMYLCASRPPGGDTEAFFGQGTRLTVV.

CDR3 protein: CASSQEGVGGTDTQYF. In DNA form, the CDR3 reads TGCGCCAGCAGCCAAGAGGGGGTGGGGGGCACAGATACGCAGTATTTT. V usage is TRBV4-3 and J usage is TRBJ2-3; D may be TRBD1 or TRBD2 (5 bases each). From germline, CDR1 is LGHNA and CDR2 YSLEER. The CDR3 has 16 amino acids. The V gene lost 0 bases and the J gene lost 1 base, with 11 bases spanning the gap.

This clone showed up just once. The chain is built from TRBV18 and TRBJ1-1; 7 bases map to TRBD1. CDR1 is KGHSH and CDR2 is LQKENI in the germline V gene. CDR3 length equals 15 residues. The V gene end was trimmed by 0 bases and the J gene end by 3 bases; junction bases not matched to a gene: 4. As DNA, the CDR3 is TGTGCCAGCTCACCACCGCAGGGGGTTTACACTGAAGCTTTCTTT. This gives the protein CASSPPQGVYTEAFF. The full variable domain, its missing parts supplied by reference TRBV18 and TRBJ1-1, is NAGVMQNPRHLVRRRGQEARLRCSPMKGHSHVYWYRQLPEEGLKFMVYLQKENIIDESGMPKERFSAEFPKEGPSILRIQQVVRGDSAAYFCASSPPQGVYTEAFFGQGTRLTVV.

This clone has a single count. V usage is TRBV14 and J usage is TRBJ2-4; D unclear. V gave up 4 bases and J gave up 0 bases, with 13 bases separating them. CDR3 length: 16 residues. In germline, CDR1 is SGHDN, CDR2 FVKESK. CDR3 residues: CASSRATTEAKNIQYF. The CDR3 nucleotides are TGTGCCAGCAGCCGAGCCACAACAGAAGCCAAAAACATTCAGTACTTC.

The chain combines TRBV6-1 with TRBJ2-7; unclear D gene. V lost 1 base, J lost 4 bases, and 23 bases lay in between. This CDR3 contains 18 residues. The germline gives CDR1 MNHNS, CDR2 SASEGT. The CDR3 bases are TGTGCCAGCAGTGAAGAGTTCCCCACGGATTACCTCTCATACGAGCAGTACGTC. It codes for CASSEEFPTDYLSYEQYV.

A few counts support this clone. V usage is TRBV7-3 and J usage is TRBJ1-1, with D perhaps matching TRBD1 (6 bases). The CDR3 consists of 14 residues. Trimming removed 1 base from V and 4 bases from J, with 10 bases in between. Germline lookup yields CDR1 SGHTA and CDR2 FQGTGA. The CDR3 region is CASSLRADSTEAFF. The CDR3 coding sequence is TGTGCCAGCAGCTTAAGGGCGGACAGCACTGAAGCTTTCTTT.

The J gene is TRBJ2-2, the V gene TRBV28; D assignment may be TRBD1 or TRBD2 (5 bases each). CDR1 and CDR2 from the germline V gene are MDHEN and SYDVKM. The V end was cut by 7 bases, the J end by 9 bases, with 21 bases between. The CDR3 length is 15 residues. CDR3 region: CASIRLVGPNRELFF. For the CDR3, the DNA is TGTGCCAGCATTCGATTAGTGGGACCCAATCGGGAGCTGTTTTTT.

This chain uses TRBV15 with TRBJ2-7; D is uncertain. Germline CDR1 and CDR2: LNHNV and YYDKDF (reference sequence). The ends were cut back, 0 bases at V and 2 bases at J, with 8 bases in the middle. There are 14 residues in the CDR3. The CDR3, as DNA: TGTGCCACCAGCAGAGAGGGTGGCCCCTACGAGCAGTACTTC. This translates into CATSREGGPYEQYF.

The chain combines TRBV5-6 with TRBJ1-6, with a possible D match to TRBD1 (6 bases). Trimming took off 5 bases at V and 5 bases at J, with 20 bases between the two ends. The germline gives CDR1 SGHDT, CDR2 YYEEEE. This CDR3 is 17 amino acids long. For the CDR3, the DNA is TGTGCCAGCAGGGCGCACCGGGACACACTTAATAATTCACCCCTCCACTTT. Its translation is CASRAHRDTLNNSPLHF.

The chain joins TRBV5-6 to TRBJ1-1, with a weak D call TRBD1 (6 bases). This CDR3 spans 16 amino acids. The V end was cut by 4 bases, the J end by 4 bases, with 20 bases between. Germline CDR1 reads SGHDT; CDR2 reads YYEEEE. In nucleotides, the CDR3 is TGTGCCAGCAGCCCTAGGGGGGGGGCAGTAGTCACTGAAGCTTTCTTT. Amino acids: CASSPRGGAVVTEAFF.

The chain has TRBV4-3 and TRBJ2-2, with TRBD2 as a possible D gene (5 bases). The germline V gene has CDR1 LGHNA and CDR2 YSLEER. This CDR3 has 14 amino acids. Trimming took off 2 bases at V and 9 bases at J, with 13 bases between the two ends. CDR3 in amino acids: CASSQNAFGRELFF. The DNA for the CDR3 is TGCGCCAGCAGCCAAAACGCGTTCGGGAGGGAGCTGTTTTTT.

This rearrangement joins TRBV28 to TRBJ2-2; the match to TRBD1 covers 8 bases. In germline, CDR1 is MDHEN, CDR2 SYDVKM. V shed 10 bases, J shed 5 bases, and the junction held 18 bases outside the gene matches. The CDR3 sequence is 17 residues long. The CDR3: CATGPGFGQGETGELFF. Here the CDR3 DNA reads TGTGCCACCGGCCCTGGCTTCGGACAGGGAGAAACCGGGGAGCTGTTTTTT.